These T cell receptor beta chains were read from a single sample in a study of shared clonotypes between healthy human individuals. Libraries were prepared by immunoSEQ multiplex PCR; TCRdb keeps only in-frame clonotypes and omits some of them. The sample consists of some 600,000 clones, 96% of them appearing once. The sequencing input was naive CD8+ T cells sorted from blood. Every receptor here comes from a woman younger than 45 in good health. Each CDR3 is given without its conserved first and last residue. Fields, in order: J gene, D gene, V gene, clone size, CDR3 protein. D genes are given only for firm matches. Only some rows state a clone size, as once, few, many or a class for expanded clones.

j_gene: TRBJ2-1
d_gene: TRBD1
v_gene: TRBV27
abundance: -
CDR3aa: ASSTPGQRGHEQF

j_gene: TRBJ1-2
d_gene: -
v_gene: TRBV4-1
abundance: few
CDR3aa: ASSQSSSNYGYT

j_gene: TRBJ2-7
d_gene: -
v_gene: TRBV29-1
abundance: -
CDR3aa: SVESTNSYEQY

j_gene: TRBJ2-7
d_gene: TRBD1
v_gene: TRBV2
abundance: -
CDR3aa: ASSDDLRGQGLYEQY

j_gene: TRBJ2-2
d_gene: TRBD2
v_gene: TRBV12-5
abundance: -
CDR3aa: ASGSEITSALNTGELF

j_gene: TRBJ2-1
d_gene: -
v_gene: TRBV11-3
abundance: once
CDR3aa: ASSWDGEAAEQF

j_gene: TRBJ2-3
d_gene: -
v_gene: TRBV27
abundance: -
CDR3aa: ASSPSLGEYTDTQY

j_gene: -
d_gene: -
v_gene: TRBV6-6
abundance: -
CDR3aa: ASSLDFNYEQY

j_gene: TRBJ2-3
d_gene: -
v_gene: TRBV5-1
abundance: -
CDR3aa: ASSLEDRTDTQY

j_gene: TRBJ2-7
d_gene: -
v_gene: TRBV5-6
abundance: -
CDR3aa: ASSSDFSNNYEQY

j_gene: TRBJ2-3
d_gene: TRBD2
v_gene: TRBV6-5
abundance: -
CDR3aa: ASSYSSGRGDTQY

j_gene: TRBJ2-6
d_gene: -
v_gene: TRBV6-1
abundance: -
CDR3aa: ASTGMWTGANVLT

j_gene: TRBJ2-7
d_gene: -
v_gene: TRBV7-8
abundance: -
CDR3aa: ASSLGLSYEQY

j_gene: TRBJ2-2
d_gene: -
v_gene: TRBV5-4
abundance: -
CDR3aa: ASSRTENTGELF

j_gene: TRBJ1-2
d_gene: -
v_gene: TRBV2
abundance: -
CDR3aa: ASSRTPGYGYT